This is a list of T cell receptor beta chains from one sample in a study of blood T cell repertoires in COVID-19. TCRdb's table, derived via immunoSEQ multiplex PCR, lists solely in-frame clones and lacks some. The table shows about 59,000 clones, with approximately 75% occurring only once. Sequencing input: peripheral blood. These receptor sequences come from a man in his 60s with COVID-19, enrolled during active disease. The CDR3 runs from the conserved cysteine through the conserved F or W. Fields, in order: D gene, V gene, J gene, CDR3 protein. D genes are given only for firm matches.

d_call: TRBD2; v_call: TRBV5-4; j_call: TRBJ2-1; cdr3_aa: CRTSGDYNEQFF
d_call: NA; v_call: TRBV5-6; j_call: TRBJ1-2; cdr3_aa: CASSLWTAIIYGYTF
d_call: NA; v_call: TRBV7-9; j_call: TRBJ1-5; cdr3_aa: CASSLVQGASNQPQHF
d_call: TRBD1; v_call: TRBV2; j_call: TRBJ2-2; cdr3_aa: CASMGQGAGRGTGELFF
d_call: TRBD2; v_call: TRBV5-6; j_call: TRBJ2-1; cdr3_aa: CASRIGLAGGNYNEQFF
d_call: NA; v_call: TRBV2; j_call: TRBJ1-1; cdr3_aa: CASRLEGYTEAFF
d_call: NA; v_call: TRBV14; j_call: TRBJ1-1; cdr3_aa: CASSLYGVNTEAFF
d_call: TRBD2; v_call: TRBV19; j_call: TRBJ2-1; cdr3_aa: CASSLPGLAIGYEQFF
d_call: NA; v_call: TRBV6-5; j_call: TRBJ1-5; cdr3_aa: CASSYDSSNQPQHF
d_call: NA; v_call: TRBV7-2; j_call: TRBJ2-4; cdr3_aa: CAGAGDVSKNIQYF
d_call: NA; v_call: TRBV5-5; j_call: TRBJ1-4; cdr3_aa: CASSLGHTPTNEKLFF
d_call: TRBD1; v_call: TRBV3-1/TRBV3-2; j_call: TRBJ1-1; cdr3_aa: CASSQPGTGGLRNTEAFF
d_call: TRBD2; v_call: TRBV7-3; j_call: TRBJ2-1; cdr3_aa: CASSLKGTSGGFNEQFF
d_call: NA; v_call: TRBV7-9; j_call: TRBJ2-7; cdr3_aa: CASSSYPNEQYF
d_call: NA; v_call: TRBV9; j_call: TRBJ1-2; cdr3_aa: CASSVDPRAAGGYTF
d_call: NA; v_call: TRBV10-3; j_call: TRBJ2-3; cdr3_aa: CAISEDTTDTQYF
d_call: TRBD1; v_call: TRBV7-2; j_call: TRBJ2-6; cdr3_aa: CASSLGQGSFSGANVLTF
d_call: TRBD1; v_call: TRBV11-2; j_call: TRBJ1-2; cdr3_aa: CASSRGQSRGYGYTF
d_call: NA; v_call: TRBV19; j_call: TRBJ2-5; cdr3_aa: CASSPPPGRPETQYF
d_call: NA; v_call: TRBV9; j_call: TRBJ1-1; cdr3_aa: CASSFGHNTEAFF
d_call: NA; v_call: TRBV13; j_call: TRBJ2-1; cdr3_aa: CASSLGQGRNEQFF
d_call: TRBD2; v_call: TRBV5-1; j_call: TRBJ2-1; cdr3_aa: CASSGLTSGAYNEQFF
d_call: TRBD2; v_call: TRBV5-8; j_call: TRBJ2-1; cdr3_aa: CASSPLGSGRASPRYNEQFF
d_call: TRBD2; v_call: TRBV29-1; j_call: TRBJ2-5; cdr3_aa: CSVTLAGGGYQETQYF
d_call: TRBD1; v_call: TRBV6-2/TRBV6-3; j_call: TRBJ2-7; cdr3_aa: CASSRNTGVVYEQYF
d_call: NA; v_call: TRBV6-5; j_call: TRBJ2-7; cdr3_aa: CASGSTKGEQYF
d_call: TRBD1; v_call: TRBV7-9; j_call: TRBJ1-2; cdr3_aa: CASSRGTGTNYGYTF
d_call: NA; v_call: TRBV4-3; j_call: TRBJ2-2; cdr3_aa: CASSQDSLNTGELFF
d_call: TRBD1; v_call: TRBV11-2; j_call: TRBJ2-7; cdr3_aa: CASSSRDRAHEQYF
d_call: NA; v_call: TRBV5-6; j_call: TRBJ1-5; cdr3_aa: CASSFRGQPQHF
d_call: TRBD2; v_call: TRBV5-1; j_call: TRBJ2-2; cdr3_aa: CASSPSGGAPGELFF
d_call: TRBD1; v_call: TRBV10-1; j_call: TRBJ2-2; cdr3_aa: CASIRQGLDTGELFF
d_call: NA; v_call: TRBV11-3; j_call: TRBJ2-2; cdr3_aa: CASSQGGLLTGELFF
d_call: NA; v_call: TRBV7-9; j_call: TRBJ2-3; cdr3_aa: CASSPRTGISTDTQYF
d_call: NA; v_call: TRBV9; j_call: TRBJ1-1; cdr3_aa: CASSVGTNTEAFF
d_call: NA; v_call: TRBV19; j_call: TRBJ1-2; cdr3_aa: CASSIRFGANYGYTF
d_call: NA; v_call: TRBV29-1; j_call: TRBJ1-4; cdr3_aa: CSVGQATNEKLFF